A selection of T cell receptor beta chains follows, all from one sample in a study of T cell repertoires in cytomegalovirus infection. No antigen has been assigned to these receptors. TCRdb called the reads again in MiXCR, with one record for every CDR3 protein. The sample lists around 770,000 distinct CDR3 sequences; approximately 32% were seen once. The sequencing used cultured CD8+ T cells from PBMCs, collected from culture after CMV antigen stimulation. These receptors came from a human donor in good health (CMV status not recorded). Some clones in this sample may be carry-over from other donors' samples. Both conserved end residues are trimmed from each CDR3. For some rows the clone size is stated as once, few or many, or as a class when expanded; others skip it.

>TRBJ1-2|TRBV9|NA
ASSVGSTGYT
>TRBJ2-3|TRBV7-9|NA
ASSSRESGGAGDTQY
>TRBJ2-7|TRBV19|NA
ASKGAAGGSYEQY
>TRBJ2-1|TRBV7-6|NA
ASSLARTGVDEQF
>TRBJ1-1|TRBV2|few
ASSDPGNTEAF
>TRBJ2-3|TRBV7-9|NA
ASSLDWRPRGSDTQY
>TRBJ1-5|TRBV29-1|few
SVGQGSNQPQH
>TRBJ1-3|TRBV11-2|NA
ASSPRGRYSGNTIY
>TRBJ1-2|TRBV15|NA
ATSRSREVKGYGYT
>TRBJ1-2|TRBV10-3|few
AIRVADYGYT
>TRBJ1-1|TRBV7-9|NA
ASSLGGGTRTEAF
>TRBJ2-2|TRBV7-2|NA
AGLRVSRELF
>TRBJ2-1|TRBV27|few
ASRPGTPNEQF
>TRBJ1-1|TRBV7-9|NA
ASSTPDREDTEAF
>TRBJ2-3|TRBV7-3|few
ASSMQGISADTQY
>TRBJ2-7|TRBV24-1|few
APWPGPQY
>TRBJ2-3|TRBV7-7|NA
ASSSGTSGIAGDTQY
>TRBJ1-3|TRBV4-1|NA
ASSQDRLRAGNTIY
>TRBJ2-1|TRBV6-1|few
ASTDSGRSYNEQF
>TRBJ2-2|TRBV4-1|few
ASSPRTGGANTGELF
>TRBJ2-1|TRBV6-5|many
ASSRREVAGVTNEQF
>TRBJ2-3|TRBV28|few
ASSQDTVGGQDTQY
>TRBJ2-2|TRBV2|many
ASSPDTTGELF
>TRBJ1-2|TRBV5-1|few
ASSGGTGPPNYGYT
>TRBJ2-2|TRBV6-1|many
ASRGRNRPGELF
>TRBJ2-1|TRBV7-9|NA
ASRPQSAYNEQF
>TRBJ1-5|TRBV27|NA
ASSSIRGGFYQPQH
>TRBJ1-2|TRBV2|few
ASSEGRERNYGYT
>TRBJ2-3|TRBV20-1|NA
SASSGLHEDTQY
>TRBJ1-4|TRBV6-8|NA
ASSLSTGRNEKLF
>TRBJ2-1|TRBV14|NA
ASSQARGFGYNEQF
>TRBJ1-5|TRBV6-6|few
ASSYLRQGSNQPQH
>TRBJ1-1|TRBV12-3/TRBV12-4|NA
ASSYGQGIMNTEAF
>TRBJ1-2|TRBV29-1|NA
SVDAGRSYGYT
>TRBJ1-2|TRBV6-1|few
ASMGGGQNYGYT
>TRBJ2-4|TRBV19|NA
ASSSGIFAKNIQY
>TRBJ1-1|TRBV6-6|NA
ASSRLTGGAIETEAF
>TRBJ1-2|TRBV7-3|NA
ASPGPYGYT
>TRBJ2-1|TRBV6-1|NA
ASSKSHNEQF
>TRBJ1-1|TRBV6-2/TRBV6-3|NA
ASYPDRVITEAF
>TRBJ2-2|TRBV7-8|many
ASNLGTGVFSTGELF
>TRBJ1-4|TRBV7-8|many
ASSFGPRVAPSEKLF
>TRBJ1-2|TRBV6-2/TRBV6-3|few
ASTSRVYGYT
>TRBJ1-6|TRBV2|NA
ASSFKQGNSPLH
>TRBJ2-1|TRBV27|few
ASSLSWGVDEQF
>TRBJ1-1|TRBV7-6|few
ASSWTGEAF